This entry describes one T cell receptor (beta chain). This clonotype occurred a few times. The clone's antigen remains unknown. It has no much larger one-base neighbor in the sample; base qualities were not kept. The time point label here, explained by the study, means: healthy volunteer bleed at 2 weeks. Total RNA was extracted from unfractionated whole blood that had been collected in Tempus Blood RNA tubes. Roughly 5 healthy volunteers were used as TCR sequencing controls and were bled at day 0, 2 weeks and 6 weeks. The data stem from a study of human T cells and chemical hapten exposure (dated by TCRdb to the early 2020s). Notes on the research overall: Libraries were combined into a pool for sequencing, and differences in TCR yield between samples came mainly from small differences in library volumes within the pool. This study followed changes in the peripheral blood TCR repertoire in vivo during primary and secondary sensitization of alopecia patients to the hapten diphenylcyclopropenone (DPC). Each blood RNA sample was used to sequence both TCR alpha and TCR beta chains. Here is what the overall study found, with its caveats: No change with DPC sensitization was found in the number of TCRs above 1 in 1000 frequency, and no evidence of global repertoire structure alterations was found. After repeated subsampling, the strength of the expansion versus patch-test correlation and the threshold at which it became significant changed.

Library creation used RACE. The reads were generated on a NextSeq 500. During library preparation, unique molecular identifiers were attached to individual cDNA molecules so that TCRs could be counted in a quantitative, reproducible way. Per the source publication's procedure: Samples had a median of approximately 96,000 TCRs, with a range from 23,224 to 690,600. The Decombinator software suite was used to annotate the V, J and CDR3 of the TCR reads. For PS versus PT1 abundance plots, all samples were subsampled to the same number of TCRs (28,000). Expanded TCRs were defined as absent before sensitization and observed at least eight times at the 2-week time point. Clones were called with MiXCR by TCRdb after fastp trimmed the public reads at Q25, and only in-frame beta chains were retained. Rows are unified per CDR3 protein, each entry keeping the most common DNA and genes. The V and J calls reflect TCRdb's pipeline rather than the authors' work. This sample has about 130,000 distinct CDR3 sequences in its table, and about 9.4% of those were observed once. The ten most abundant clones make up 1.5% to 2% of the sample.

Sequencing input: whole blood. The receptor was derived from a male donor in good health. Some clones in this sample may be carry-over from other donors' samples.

The sequenced DNA: TGTGCCAGCAGTTTCTCGACAGGGGGCAGGGAGCAGTACTTC. It specifies CASSFSTGGREQYF. The chain is made from TRBV12-3 or TRBV12-4 and TRBJ2-7, and TRBD1 aligns with 10 junction nucleotides. Here V drops 3 bases and J drops 7 bases, and the junction holds 6 bases not matched to any gene. Measured from the cysteine to the phenylalanine, the CDR3 is 14 residues long. CDR3 DNA is the only sequence kept; it has 42 bases, read in frame from the first base.